Described below is a single T cell receptor beta chain sequence and its context. The sample comes from a study of blood T cell repertoires in COVID-19. Study overall: Samples representing acute and convalescent COVID-19 were sourced from the United States, Italy and Spain. In each case, the material was cDNA or gDNA derived from T cells, B-cell-depleted T cells, or PBMCs.

In the original processing: How many nucleated cells were present was estimated from reference gene primer amplification. Method: immunoSEQ multiplex PCR; TCRdb's copy keeps in-frame clones and lacks some. V and J calls and clone size are copied from that table; D and trimming were computed from the DNA. The data show about 120,000 clones, about 90% seen once. CDR1 and CDR2 (germline): SQVTM, ANQGSEA. This CDR3 is 14 amino acids long. Trimming left V 1 base short and J 5 bases short, with 14 bases between. Sequences were obtained from peripheral blood. The chain carries TRBV29-1 and TRBJ1-2, with D perhaps matching TRBD1 (6 bases). The TCR originated in a woman between 65 and 79 years old with acute or convalescent COVID-19. The CDR3 bases are TGCAGCGTTGAAGGGGGGGGCAGGGCTTATGGCTACACCTTC. Translation: CSVEGGGRAYGYTF.